A single T cell receptor beta chain is shown here with its context. Its antigen remains unknown. The CDR3 has 13 residues. Trimming took 6 bases from V and 4 from J, leaving 10 bases between them. These data belong to a study of T-cell memory formation after mild COVID-19. Study findings and constraints: The CD4+ clones that contracted clustered mainly within CM and EM, and the CD8+ clones concentrated in EMRA. Memory sampled before infection contained some responding clones, suggesting cross-reactive memory joined.

The authors produced TCR alpha and TCR beta cDNA libraries with sample barcodes and UMIs by 5'RACE using constant-segment primers. One entry per CDR3 protein, called by TCRdb with MiXCR from the 5' RACE reads. The sample has 550,000 to 700,000 distinct CDR3 sequences, 17% seen once. The sequencing sample was made of PBMCs or a T cell subset sorted from them (not recorded which). The TCR sequence derives from an adult woman who had mild COVID-19 (a few samples of this study predate the infection). Cell type and time point are not known. The gene calls are TRBV12-3 or TRBV12-4 and TRBJ1-5; D might be TRBD1 (5 bases). CDR3 sequence reads: CASRNGGNQPQHF. CDR3 in DNA: TGTGCCAGCAGAAACGGGGGGAATCAGCCCCAGCATTTT.